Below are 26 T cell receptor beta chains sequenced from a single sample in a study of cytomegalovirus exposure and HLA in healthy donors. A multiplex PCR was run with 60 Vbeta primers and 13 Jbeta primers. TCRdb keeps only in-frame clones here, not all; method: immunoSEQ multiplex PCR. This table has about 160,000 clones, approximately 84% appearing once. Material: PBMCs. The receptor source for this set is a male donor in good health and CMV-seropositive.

CDR3 protein: CASSPGPGRDYEQYF. In nucleotides, the CDR3 is TGTGCCAGCTCACCAGGGCCAGGCAGGGACTACGAGCAGTACTTC. The chain joins TRBV18 to TRBJ2-7, with TRBD1 as a possible D gene (5 bases). Looked up from germline, CDR1 is KGHSH and CDR2 is LQKENI. Trimming stripped 2 bases from V and 3 bases from J, with 14 bases between. The CDR3 runs 15 residues.

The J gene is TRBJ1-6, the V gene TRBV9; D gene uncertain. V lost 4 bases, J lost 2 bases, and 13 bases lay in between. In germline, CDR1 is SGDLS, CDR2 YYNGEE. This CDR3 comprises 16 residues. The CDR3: CASSSSGSAYNSPLHF. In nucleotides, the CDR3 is TGTGCCAGCAGCTCATCCGGGAGCGCCTATAATTCACCCCTCCACTTT.

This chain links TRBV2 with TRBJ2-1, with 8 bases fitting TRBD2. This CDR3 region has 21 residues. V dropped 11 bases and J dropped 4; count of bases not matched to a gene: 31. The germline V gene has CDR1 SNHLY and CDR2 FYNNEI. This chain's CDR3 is CAGTGTQFNRHGTRAYNEQFF. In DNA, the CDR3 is TGTGCCGGTACCGGGACACAGTTTAACCGGCACGGGACTAGGGCTTACAATGAGCAGTTCTTC. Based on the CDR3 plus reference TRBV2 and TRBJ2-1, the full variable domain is EPEVTQTPSHQVTQMGQEVILRCVPISNHLYFYWYRQILGQKVEFLVSFYNNEISEKSEIFDDQFSVERPDGSNFTLKIRSTKLEDSAMYFCAGTGTQFNRHGTRAYNEQFFGPGTRLTVL.

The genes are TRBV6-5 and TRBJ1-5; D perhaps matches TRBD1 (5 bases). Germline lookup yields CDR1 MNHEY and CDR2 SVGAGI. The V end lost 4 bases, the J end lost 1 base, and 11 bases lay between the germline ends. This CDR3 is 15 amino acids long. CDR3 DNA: TGTGCCAGCAGTTCAAGCGGGGGGAGCAATCAGCCCCAGCATTTT. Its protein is CASSSSGGSNQPQHF.

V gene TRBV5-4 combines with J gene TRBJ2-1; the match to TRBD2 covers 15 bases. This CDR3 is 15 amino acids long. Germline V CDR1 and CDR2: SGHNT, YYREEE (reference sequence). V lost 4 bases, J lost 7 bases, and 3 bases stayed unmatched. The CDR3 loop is CASSTGTSGRNEQFF. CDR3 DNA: TGTGCCAGCAGCACCGGGACTAGCGGGAGGAATGAGCAGTTCTTC.

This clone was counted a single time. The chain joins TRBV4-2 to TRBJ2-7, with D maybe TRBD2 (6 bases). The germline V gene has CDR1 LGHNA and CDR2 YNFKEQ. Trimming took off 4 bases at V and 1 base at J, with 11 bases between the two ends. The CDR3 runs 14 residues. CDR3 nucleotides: TGTGCCAGCAGCCGATCCGGGACTTCCTACGAGCAGTACTTC. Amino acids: CASSRSGTSYEQYF.

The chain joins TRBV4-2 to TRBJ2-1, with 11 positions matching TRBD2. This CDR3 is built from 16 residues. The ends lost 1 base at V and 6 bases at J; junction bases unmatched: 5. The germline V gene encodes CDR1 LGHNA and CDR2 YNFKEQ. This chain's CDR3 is CASSQVAGGLINEQFF. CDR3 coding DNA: TGTGCCAGCAGCCAAGTAGCGGGAGGGTTAATCAATGAGCAGTTCTTC.

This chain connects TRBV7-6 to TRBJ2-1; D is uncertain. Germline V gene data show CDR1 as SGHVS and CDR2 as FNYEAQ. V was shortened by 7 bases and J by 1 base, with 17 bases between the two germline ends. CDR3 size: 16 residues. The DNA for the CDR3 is TGTGCCAGCACCCCTGTGTCTGGCTGGTCCTACAATGAGCAGTTCTTC. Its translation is CASTPVSGWSYNEQFF.

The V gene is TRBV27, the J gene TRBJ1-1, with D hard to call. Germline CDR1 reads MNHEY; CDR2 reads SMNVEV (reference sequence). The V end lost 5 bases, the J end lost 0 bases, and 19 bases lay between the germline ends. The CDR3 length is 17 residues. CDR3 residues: CASSIAGGPYLNTEAFF. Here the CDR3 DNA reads TGTGCCAGCAGTATAGCGGGCGGACCTTATTTGAACACTGAAGCTTTCTTT.

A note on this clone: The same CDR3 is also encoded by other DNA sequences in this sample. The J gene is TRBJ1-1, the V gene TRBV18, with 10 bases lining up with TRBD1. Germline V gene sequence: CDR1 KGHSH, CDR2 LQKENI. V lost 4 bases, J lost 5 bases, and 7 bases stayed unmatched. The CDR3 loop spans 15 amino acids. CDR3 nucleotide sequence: TGTGCCAGCTCACTGGACAGGGGGTTTCTTACTGAAGCTTTCTTT. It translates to CASSLDRGFLTEAFF.

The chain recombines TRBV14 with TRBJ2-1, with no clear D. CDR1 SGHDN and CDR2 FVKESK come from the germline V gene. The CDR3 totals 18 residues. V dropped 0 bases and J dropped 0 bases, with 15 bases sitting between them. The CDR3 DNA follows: TGTGCCAGCAGCCAAGATCTGGCTAGTCCGAGCTCCTACAATGAGCAGTTCTTC. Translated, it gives CASSQDLASPSSYNEQFF.

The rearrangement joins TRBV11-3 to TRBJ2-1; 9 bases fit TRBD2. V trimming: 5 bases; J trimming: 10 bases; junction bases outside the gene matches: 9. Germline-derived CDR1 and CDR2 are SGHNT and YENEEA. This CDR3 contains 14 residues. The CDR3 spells CASSLAGNRKEQFF. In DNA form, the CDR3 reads TGTGCCAGCAGCCTAGCGGGAAACCGCAAGGAGCAGTTCTTC.

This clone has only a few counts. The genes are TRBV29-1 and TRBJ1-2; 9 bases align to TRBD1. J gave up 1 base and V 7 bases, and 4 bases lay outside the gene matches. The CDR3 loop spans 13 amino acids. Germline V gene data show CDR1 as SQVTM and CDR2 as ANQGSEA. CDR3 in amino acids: CSASDRGNYGYTF. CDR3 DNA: TGCAGCGCGTCGGACAGGGGTAACTATGGCTACACCTTC. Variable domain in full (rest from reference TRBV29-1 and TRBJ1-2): SAVISQKPSRDICQRGTSLTIQCQVDSQVTMMFWYRQQPGQSLTLIATANQGSEATYESGFVIDKFPISRPNLTFSTLTVSNMSPEDSSIYLCSASDRGNYGYTFGSGTRLTVV.

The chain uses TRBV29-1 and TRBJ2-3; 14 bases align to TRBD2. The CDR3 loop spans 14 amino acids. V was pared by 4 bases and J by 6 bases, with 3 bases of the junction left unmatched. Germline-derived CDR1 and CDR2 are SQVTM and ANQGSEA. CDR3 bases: TGCAGCGTTGTGGGACTAGCGGGAGTGGATACGCAGTATTTT. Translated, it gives CSVVGLAGVDTQYF.

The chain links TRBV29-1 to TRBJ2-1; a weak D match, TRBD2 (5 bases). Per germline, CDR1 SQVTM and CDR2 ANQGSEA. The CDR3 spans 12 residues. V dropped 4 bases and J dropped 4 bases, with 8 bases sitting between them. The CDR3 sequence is CSVVDYYNEQFF. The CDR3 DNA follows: TGCAGCGTTGTAGACTATTACAATGAGCAGTTCTTC.

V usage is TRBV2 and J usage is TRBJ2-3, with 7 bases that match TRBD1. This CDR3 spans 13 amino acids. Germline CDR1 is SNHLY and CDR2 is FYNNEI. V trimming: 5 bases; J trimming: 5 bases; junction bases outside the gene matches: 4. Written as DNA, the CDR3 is TGTGCCAGCAGTAAAAACAGGGGAGATACGCAGTATTTT. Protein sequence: CASSKNRGDTQYF.

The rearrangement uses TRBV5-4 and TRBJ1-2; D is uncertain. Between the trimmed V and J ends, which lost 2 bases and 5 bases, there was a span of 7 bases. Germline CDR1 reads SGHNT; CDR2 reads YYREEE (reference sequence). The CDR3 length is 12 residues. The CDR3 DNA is TGTGCCAGCAGCTTTCCGGGGTATGGCTACACCTTC. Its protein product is CASSFPGYGYTF.

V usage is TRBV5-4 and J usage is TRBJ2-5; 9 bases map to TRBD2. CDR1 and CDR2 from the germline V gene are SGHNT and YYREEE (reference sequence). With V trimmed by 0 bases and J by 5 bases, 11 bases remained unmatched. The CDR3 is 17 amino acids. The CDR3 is CASSLVPREGLRETQYF. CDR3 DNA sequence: TGTGCCAGCAGCTTGGTTCCGCGGGAGGGCCTCCGGGAGACCCAGTACTTC.

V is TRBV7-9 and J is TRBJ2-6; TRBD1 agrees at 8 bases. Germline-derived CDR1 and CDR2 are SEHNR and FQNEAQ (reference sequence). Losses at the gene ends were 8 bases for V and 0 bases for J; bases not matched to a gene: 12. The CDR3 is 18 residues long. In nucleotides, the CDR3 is TGTGCCAGCCGCGGCCGGGACAGGTTCGCCTCTGGGGCCAACGTCCTGACTTTC. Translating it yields CASRGRDRFASGANVLTF.

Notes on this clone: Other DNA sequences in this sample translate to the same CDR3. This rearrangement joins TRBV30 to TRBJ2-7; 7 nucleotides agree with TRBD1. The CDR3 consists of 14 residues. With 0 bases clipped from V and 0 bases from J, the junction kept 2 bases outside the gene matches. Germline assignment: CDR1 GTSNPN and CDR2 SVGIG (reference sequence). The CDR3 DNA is TGTGCCTGGAGTGTAGGGGGCAGCTCCTACGAGCAGTACTTC. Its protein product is CAWSVGGSSYEQYF.

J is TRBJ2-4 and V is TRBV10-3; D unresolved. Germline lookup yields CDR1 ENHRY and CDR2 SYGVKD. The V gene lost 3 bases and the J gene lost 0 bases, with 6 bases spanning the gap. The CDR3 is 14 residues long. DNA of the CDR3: TGTGCCATCAGTGATACGGTAGCCAAAAACATTCAGTACTTC. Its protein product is CAISDTVAKNIQYF.

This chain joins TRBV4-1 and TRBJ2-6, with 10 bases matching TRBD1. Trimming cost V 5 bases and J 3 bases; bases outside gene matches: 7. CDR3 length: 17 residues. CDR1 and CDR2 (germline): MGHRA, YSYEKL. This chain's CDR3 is CASSLRQGADGANVLTF. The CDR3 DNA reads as TGCGCCAGCAGCTTGAGACAGGGGGCTGATGGGGCCAACGTCCTGACTTTC.

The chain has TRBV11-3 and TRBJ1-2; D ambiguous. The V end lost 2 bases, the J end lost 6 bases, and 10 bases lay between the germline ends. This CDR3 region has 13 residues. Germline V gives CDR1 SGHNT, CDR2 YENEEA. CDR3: CASSLRFGDGYTF. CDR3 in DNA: TGTGCCAGCAGCTTAAGGTTCGGGGATGGCTACACCTTC.

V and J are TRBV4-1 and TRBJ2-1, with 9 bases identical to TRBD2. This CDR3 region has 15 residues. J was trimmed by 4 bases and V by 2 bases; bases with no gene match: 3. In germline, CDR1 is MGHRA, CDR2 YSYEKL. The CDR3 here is CASSQSSGRYNEQFF. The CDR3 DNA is TGCGCCAGCAGCCAATCCAGCGGGAGGTACAATGAGCAGTTCTTC.

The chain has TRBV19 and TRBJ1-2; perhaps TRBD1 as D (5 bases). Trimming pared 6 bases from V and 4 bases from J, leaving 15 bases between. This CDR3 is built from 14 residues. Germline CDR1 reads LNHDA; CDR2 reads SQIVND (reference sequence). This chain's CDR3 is CASSPTGTRYGYTF. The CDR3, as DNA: TGTGCCAGTAGCCCTACCGGGACTCGCTATGGCTACACCTTC.

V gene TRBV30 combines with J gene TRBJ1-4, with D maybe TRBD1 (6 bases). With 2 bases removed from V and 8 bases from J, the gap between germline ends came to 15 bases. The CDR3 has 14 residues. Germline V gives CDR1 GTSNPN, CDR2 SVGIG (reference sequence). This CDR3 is CAWSPNRVREKLFF. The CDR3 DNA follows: TGTGCCTGGAGTCCTAACAGGGTGCGAGAAAAACTGTTTTTT.